Listed below are T cell receptor beta chains from one sample, sequenced in a study of CD8+ T cells in alopecia areata. Only in-frame clones appear in the TCRdb table, and some are missing; sequencing was by immunoSEQ multiplex PCR. This table has 200,000 to 250,000 clones, roughly 40% appearing once. The material was CD4+ T cells sorted from blood, obtained around week 36, from a patient treated with tofacitinib. Receptor source: a human donor with alopecia areata. Each CDR3 is given with its conserved first and last residue. Each record gives: clone size, D gene, J gene, V gene, CDR3 protein, CDR3 DNA. A D gene is named only where the DNA matches it firmly. Size values are once, few and many counts, or a class for expanded clones, and some rows have none.

- - TRBJ2-7 TRBV5-1 CASSSPGGEQYF TGCGCCAGCAGCTCCCCCGGCGGCGAGCAGTACTTC
once - TRBJ2-4 TRBV7-2 CASSAQGRLAKNIQYF TGTGCCAGCAGCGCGCAGGGAAGATTGGCCAAAAACATTCAGTACTTC
- - TRBJ1-1 TRBV7-2 CASSLDTEAFF TGTGCCAGCAGTCTAGATACTGAAGCTTTCTTT
- TRBD1 TRBJ2-3 TRBV7-9 CASSRSMGQGATDTQYF TGTGCCAGCAGCCGAAGTATGGGACAGGGGGCCACAGATACGCAGTATTTT
- - TRBJ2-3 TRBV4-3 CASSLAELNTDTQYF TGCGCCAGCAGCCTAGCGGAGTTGAACACAGATACGCAGTATTTT
- - TRBJ1-1 TRBV29-1 CSVAEGLTEAFF TGCAGCGTTGCAGAGGGTTTAACTGAAGCTTTCTTT
- - TRBJ2-6 TRBV14 CASSRGQGAAGANVLTF TGTGCCAGCAGCCGGGGGCAGGGAGCGGCTGGGGCCAACGTCCTGACTTTC
few - TRBJ2-1 TRBV7-2 CASSFINEQFF TGTGCCAGCAGCTTTATCAATGAGCAGTTCTTC
- TRBD1 TRBJ1-2 TRBV28 CASSSGQGAGYGYTF TGTGCCAGCAGTTCCGGACAGGGGGCTGGGTATGGCTACACCTTC
- - TRBJ2-5 TRBV29-1 CSVSRIQETQYF TGCAGCGTTTCCCGGATCCAAGAGACCCAGTACTTC
few TRBD1 TRBJ2-4 TRBV7-9 CASSFSDRGLAKNIQYF TGTGCCAGCAGCTTTAGCGACAGGGGGCTAGCCAAAAACATTCAGTACTTC
- - TRBJ2-7 TRBV2 CASSEEAGAGYEQYF TGTGCCAGCAGTGAAGAGGCAGGGGCTGGCTACGAGCAGTACTTC
few - TRBJ2-1 TRBV29-1 CSVLPRYYNEQFF TGCAGCGTTTTACCTCGATACTACAATGAGCAGTTCTTC
once TRBD2 TRBJ2-7 TRBV27 CASSVLLAGGYEQYF TGTGCCAGCAGTGTATTACTAGCGGGAGGCTACGAGCAGTACTTC
- - TRBJ2-3 TRBV29-1 CSAGPELTDTQYF TGCAGCGCTGGACCAGAACTCACAGATACGCAGTATTTT
few - TRBJ2-3 TRBV5-4 CASSLDMTQYF TGTGCCAGCAGCTTGGATATGACGCAGTATTTT
- - TRBJ1-5 TRBV6-5 CASSYHPGPQHF TGTGCCAGCAGTTACCATCCTGGGCCCCAGCATTTT
few TRBD1 TRBJ2-7 TRBV4-3 CASSQGGQGVYEQYF TGCGCCAGCAGCCAAGGGGGCCAGGGGGTCTACGAGCAGTACTTC
- - TRBJ2-1 TRBV7-9 CASSLDSSYNEQFF TGTGCCAGCAGCTTGGATAGCTCCTACAATGAGCAGTTCTTC
- TRBD1 TRBJ2-7 TRBV30 CAWSGQGILYEQYF TGTGCCTGGAGTGGACAGGGGATTTTGTACGAGCAGTACTTC
- - TRBJ2-5 TRBV6-4 CASSESGTETQYF TGTGCCAGCAGTGAGTCAGGGACAGAGACCCAGTACTTC
- - TRBJ1-2 TRBV7-2 CASSPAGARGYTF TGTGCCAGCAGCCCAGCAGGGGCTCGCGGCTACACCTTC
- TRBD1 TRBJ1-2 TRBV7-2 CASSFTGERGYGYTF TGTGCCAGCAGCTTTACAGGGGAAAGGGGCTATGGCTACACCTTC
few TRBD2 TRBJ2-7 TRBV7-2 CASSLVLAGGPGEQYF TGTGCCAGCAGCTTGGTATTAGCGGGAGGGCCGGGCGAGCAGTACTTC
few - TRBJ2-5 TRBV2 CASSASQETQYF TGTGCCAGCTCGGCTAGCCAAGAGACCCAGTACTTC